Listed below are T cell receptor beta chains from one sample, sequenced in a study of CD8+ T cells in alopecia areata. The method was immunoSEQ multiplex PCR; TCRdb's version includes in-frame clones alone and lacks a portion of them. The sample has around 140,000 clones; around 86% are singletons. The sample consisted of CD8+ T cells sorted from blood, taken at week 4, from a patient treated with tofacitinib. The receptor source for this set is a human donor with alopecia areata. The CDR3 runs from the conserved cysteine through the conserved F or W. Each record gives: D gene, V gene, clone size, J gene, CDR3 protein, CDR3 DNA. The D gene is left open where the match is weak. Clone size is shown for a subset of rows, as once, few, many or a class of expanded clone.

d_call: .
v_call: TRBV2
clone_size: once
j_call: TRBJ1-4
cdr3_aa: CASRPGRTTNEKLFF
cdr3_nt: TGTGCCAGCAGACCCGGCCGGACAACTAATGAAAAACTGTTTTTT

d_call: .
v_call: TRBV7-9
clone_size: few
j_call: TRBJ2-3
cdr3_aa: CASSLGITDTQYF
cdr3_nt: TGTGCCAGCAGCTTAGGAATCACAGATACGCAGTATTTT

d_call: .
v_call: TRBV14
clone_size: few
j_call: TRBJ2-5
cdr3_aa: CASSLTGALQETQYF
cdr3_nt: TGTGCCAGCAGCCTTACGGGCGCCCTCCAAGAGACCCAGTACTTC

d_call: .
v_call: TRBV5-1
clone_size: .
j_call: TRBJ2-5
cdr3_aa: CASSFLFESETQYF
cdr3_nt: TGCGCCAGCAGCTTTCTTTTCGAGTCGGAGACCCAGTACTTC

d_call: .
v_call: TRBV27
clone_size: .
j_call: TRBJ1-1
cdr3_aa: CASLGNAAEAFF
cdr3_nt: TGTGCCAGCCTTGGTAATGCGGCTGAAGCTTTCTTT

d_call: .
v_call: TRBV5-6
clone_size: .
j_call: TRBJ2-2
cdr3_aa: CASSLGPRFGTGELFF
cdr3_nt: TGTGCCAGCAGCTTGGGGCCCCGATTTGGTACCGGGGAGCTGTTTTTT

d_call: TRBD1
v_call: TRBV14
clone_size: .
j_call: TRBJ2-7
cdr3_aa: CASSQLTGAYEQYF
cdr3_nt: TGTGCCAGCAGCCAATTGACAGGGGCCTACGAGCAGTACTTC

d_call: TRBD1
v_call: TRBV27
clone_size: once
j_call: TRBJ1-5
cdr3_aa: CASSTILGQGPPQPQHF
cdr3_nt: TGTGCCAGCAGTACGATACTGGGACAGGGGCCGCCTCAGCCCCAGCATTTT

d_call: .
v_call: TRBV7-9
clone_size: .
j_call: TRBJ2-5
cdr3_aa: CASSLGATTQYF
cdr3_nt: TGTGCCAGCAGCCTGGGGGCGACCACCCAGTACTTC

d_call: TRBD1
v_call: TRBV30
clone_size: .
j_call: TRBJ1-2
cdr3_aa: CAWRYRDRGLFGYTF
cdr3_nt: TGTGCCTGGAGATATAGGGACAGGGGGCTATTTGGCTACACCTTC

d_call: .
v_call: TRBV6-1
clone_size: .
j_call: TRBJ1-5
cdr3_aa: CASSAPVGLGEPQHF
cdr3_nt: TGTGCCAGCAGTGCGCCCGTTGGTTTGGGGGAGCCCCAGCATTTT

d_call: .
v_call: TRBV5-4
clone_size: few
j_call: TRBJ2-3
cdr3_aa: CASSYTDTQYF
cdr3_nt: TGTGCCAGCAGCTACACAGATACGCAGTATTTT

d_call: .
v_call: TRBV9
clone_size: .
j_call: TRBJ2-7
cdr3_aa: CASSVGVSYEQYF
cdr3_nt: TGTGCCAGCAGCGTTGGGGTCTCCTACGAGCAGTACTTC

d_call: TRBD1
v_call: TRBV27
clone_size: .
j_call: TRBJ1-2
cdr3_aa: CASSLTQNRGGYTF
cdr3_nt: TGTGCCAGCAGTTTAACACAAAACAGGGGTGGCTACACCTTC

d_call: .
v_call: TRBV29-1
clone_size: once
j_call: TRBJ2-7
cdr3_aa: CSANSGGGGSEQYF
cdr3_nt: TGCAGCGCAAACTCGGGTGGAGGGGGCAGCGAGCAGTACTTC

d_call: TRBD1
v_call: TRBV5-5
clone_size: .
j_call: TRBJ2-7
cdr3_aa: CASSFTDRGGYEQYF
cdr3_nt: TGTGCCAGCAGCTTTACGGACAGGGGAGGATACGAGCAGTACTTC